This passage covers 27 T cell receptor beta chains from one sample sequenced in a study of T-cell memory formation after mild COVID-19. MiXCR, applied by TCRdb to the 5' RACE reads, yields one record per CDR3 protein. The sample comprises 540,000 or so distinct CDR3 sequences, roughly 22% of which are singletons, and roughly an eighth rests with the top ten. The sequencing sample was made of PBMCs or a T cell subset sorted from them (not recorded which). These receptors were taken from an adult woman who had mild COVID-19 (a few samples of this study predate the infection). Cell type and time point are not known.

This clonotype occurred a few times. The gene calls are TRBV7-2 and TRBJ2-1, with D possibly matching TRBD1 (6 bases). CDR3 length: 17 residues. V shed 1 base and J shed 1 base, with 14 bases lying between them. Looked up from germline, CDR1 is SGHTA and CDR2 is FQGNSA. CDR3 sequence (DNA): TGTGCCAGCAGCTTAGACGTACCCCAGGGGTCCTACAATGAGCAGTTCTTC. It codes for CASSLDVPQGSYNEQFF.

The chain uses TRBV12-3 or TRBV12-4 and TRBJ1-5; D is ambiguous. The CDR3 sequence is 13 residues long. V was cut by 1 base and J by 6 bases, with 7 bases left in between. For the CDR3, the DNA is TGTGCCAGCAGTTTAGATGACGGTCAGCCCCAGCATTTT. It encodes CASSLDDGQPQHF.

This clonotype came up a few times. For the CDR3, the DNA is TGCGCCAGCAGCCAACACCACCGGGACAGGGATGGCTACACCTTC. This encodes CASSQHHRDRDGYTF. This rearrangement joins TRBV4-3 to TRBJ1-2; TRBD1 aligns across 9 bases. Germline V CDR1 and CDR2: LGHNA, YSLEER. There are 15 residues in the CDR3. Losses at the gene ends were 2 bases for V and 6 bases for J; bases not matched to a gene: 7.

The J gene is TRBJ1-2, the V gene TRBV6-1; D is unclear. From germline, CDR1 is MNHNS and CDR2 SASEGT. CDR3 size: 11 residues. Trimming took 9 bases from V and 1 from J, leaving 6 bases between them. The DNA for the CDR3 is TGTGCCAGTGCCCGTAACTATGGCTACACCTTC. This translates into CASARNYGYTF.

The chain uses TRBV7-6 and TRBJ2-7, with D possibly matching TRBD1 (7 bases). The CDR3 contains 15 residues. Trimming took 0 bases from V and 5 from J, leaving 14 bases between them. CDR1 and CDR2 from the germline V gene are SGHVS and FNYEAQ. As DNA, the CDR3 is TGTGCCAGCAGCTTAGCCGGGACTCAGGGGGACGAGCAGTACTTC. Amino acids: CASSLAGTQGDEQYF.

This clonotype was recorded at least ten times. DNA for the CDR3: TGTGCCAGCAGAGATAGCGTTCTAGGGTCCCAGTACTTC. Encoded protein: CASRDSVLGSQYF. This sequence joins TRBV12-3 or TRBV12-4 and TRBJ2-5, with D maybe TRBD2 (5 bases). CDR3 length: 13 amino acids. The germline V and J ends were trimmed by 6 bases and 9 bases, with 17 bases remaining between them.

This clonotype occurred a few times. The chain joins TRBV20-1 to TRBJ2-5; TRBD1 is a possible D gene (5 bases). This CDR3 comprises 14 residues. Germline V gene data show CDR1 as DFQATT and CDR2 as SNEGSKA (reference sequence). V was trimmed by 3 bases and J by 4 bases, leaving 15 bases between them. CDR3 nucleotide sequence: TGCAGTGCTAGGGGCGCGCAGGGAAGAGAGACCCAGTACTTC. As protein: CSARGAQGRETQYF.

The V call is TRBV6-5, the J call TRBJ2-1; the match to TRBD2 covers 12 bases. The germline V gene encodes CDR1 MNHEY and CDR2 SVGAGI. This CDR3 is built from 14 residues. After removal of 7 bases from V and 7 bases from J, the junction contained 5 bases not matched to a gene. This CDR3 reads CASKTSGGLNEQFF. CDR3 in DNA: TGTGCCAGCAAAACTAGCGGGGGGCTGAATGAGCAGTTCTTC.

This clonotype has only a few counts. J is TRBJ2-2 and V is TRBV19, with D perhaps TRBD1 (6 bases). V lost 3 bases to trimming and J lost 7 bases, with 9 bases between them. CDR3 length equals 13 residues. The germline CDR1 and CDR2 sequences are LNHDA and SQIVND (reference sequence). In nucleotides, the CDR3 is TGTGCCAGTAGTATCCAGGGGTTCGGGGAGCTGTTTTTT. The encoded protein is CASSIQGFGELFF.

This clonotype has just one count. This rearrangement joins TRBV4-3 to TRBJ2-3, with 8 bases aligning to TRBD2. The CDR3 consists of 15 residues. CDR1 and CDR2 (germline): LGHNA, YSLEER. Unmatched junction bases numbered 10, after V lost 0 bases and J lost 11 bases. CDR3 protein: CASSQDAGGRGWQYF. In nucleotides, the CDR3 is TGCGCCAGCAGCCAAGATGCGGGGGGAAGGGGCTGGCAGTATTTT.

This chain links TRBV9 with TRBJ2-7; tentatively, D is TRBD1 or TRBD2 (5 bases each). V gave up 0 bases and J gave up 4 bases, with 14 bases separating them. The CDR3 covers 15 residues. Germline loops: CDR1 SGDLS, CDR2 YYNGEE. The CDR3 DNA is TGTGCCAGCAGCGTAGACCGGGGCCTTATTTACGAGCAGTACTTC. It encodes CASSVDRGLIYEQYF.

The rearrangement joins TRBV11-3 to TRBJ2-3; 9 positions match TRBD1. Germline trimming cut 4 bases from V and 5 bases from J; bases unmatched to any gene: 4. Germline assignment: CDR1 SGHNT and CDR2 YENEEA. The CDR3 covers 14 residues. This chain's CDR3 is CASSSQTGGDTQYF. In nucleotides, the CDR3 is TGTGCCAGCAGCTCCCAGACAGGGGGAGATACGCAGTATTTT.

This clonotype was seen only a few times. The genes are TRBV24-1 and TRBJ2-3; TRBD2 is a possible D gene (6 bases). The germline gives CDR1 KGHDR, CDR2 SFDVKD. The V end lost 5 bases, the J end lost 4 bases, and 12 bases lay between the germline ends. This CDR3 is built from 14 residues. CDR3 sequence: CATSGILASDTQYF. The CDR3 DNA reads as TGTGCCACCAGTGGTATTCTAGCGTCAGATACGCAGTATTTT.

The gene calls are TRBV19 and TRBJ1-1; no clear D. This CDR3 spans 12 amino acids. Germline CDR1 reads LNHDA; CDR2 reads SQIVND (reference sequence). The V end lost 3 bases, the J end lost 6 bases, and 8 bases lay between the germline ends. CDR3 region: CASSIGRAEAFF. DNA for the CDR3: TGTGCCAGTAGTATTGGGCGGGCTGAAGCTTTCTTT.

The chain recombines TRBV5-1 with TRBJ2-7, with D possibly called TRBD1 or TRBD2 (5 bases each). The V end lost 0 bases, the J end lost 0 bases, and 13 bases lay between the germline ends. The germline gives CDR1 SGHRS, CDR2 YFSETQ. This CDR3 contains 16 residues. In nucleotides, the CDR3 is TGCGCCAGCAGCTTGGCCGAGGCAGGGAGCTCCTACGAGCAGTACTTC. As protein: CASSLAEAGSSYEQYF.

This clonotype was counted between two and nine times. The chain has TRBV9 and TRBJ1-2; no firm D call. This CDR3 is built from 16 residues. V dropped 4 bases and J dropped 3 bases, with 19 bases sitting between them. The germline CDR1 and CDR2 sequences are SGDLS and YYNGEE. The DNA of the CDR3 is TGTGCCAGCAGCCCATCCAGCGGGATCACCTACTATGGCTACACCTTC. It codes for CASSPSSGITYYGYTF.

The chain carries TRBV29-1 and TRBJ1-1, with no clear D. V was trimmed by 6 bases and J by 1 base, leaving 6 bases between them. This CDR3 contains 11 residues. The germline CDR1 and CDR2 sequences are SQVTM and ANQGSEA. The CDR3 loop is CSVDKNTEAFF. The CDR3 bases are TGCAGCGTCGACAAGAACACTGAAGCTTTCTTT.

V usage is TRBV24-1 and J usage is TRBJ1-2; unclear D gene. Trimming cost V 8 bases and J 4 bases, with 16 bases left between them. Germline CDR1 reads KGHDR; CDR2 reads SFDVKD. The CDR3 is 14 amino acids. The CDR3 bases are TGTGCCACCATCCTTAGCCCACTCGGCTATGGCTACACCTTC. Translation gives CATILSPLGYGYTF.

The DNA of the CDR3 is TGTGCCAGCAGCGCCGGGACAGGGTACCGAGGAAACATTCAGTACTTC. Its protein product is CASSAGTGYRGNIQYF. The rearrangement links TRBV2 to TRBJ2-4; 9 bases agree with TRBD1. The CDR3 totals 16 residues. CDR1 and CDR2 (germline): SNHLY, FYNNEI. The J segment lost 6 bases and the V segment lost 6 bases, leaving 12 bases of the junction unmatched. The full variable domain, with the rest looked up from reference TRBV2 and TRBJ2-4, is EPEVTQTPSHQVTQMGQEVILRCVPISNHLYFYWYRQILGQKVEFLVSFYNNEISEKSEIFDDQFSVERPDGSNFTLKIRSTKLEDSAMYFCASSAGTGYRGNIQYFGAGTRLSVL.

This clonotype was seen a handful of times. The chain links TRBV29-1 to TRBJ1-4; D is uncertain. The V end lost 6 bases, the J end lost 6 bases, and 14 bases lay between the germline ends. CDR3 length equals 13 residues. CDR1 is SQVTM, CDR2 ANQGSEA, per germline. The CDR3 protein is CSVQEFRHEKLFF. The CDR3 DNA sequence: TGCAGCGTCCAGGAGTTCCGGCATGAAAAACTGTTTTTT.

This clonotype was found a few times. The chain recombines TRBV12-3 or TRBV12-4 with TRBJ2-1; D call uncertain. The ends were cut back, 2 bases at V and 3 bases at J, with 8 bases in the middle. The CDR3 runs 14 residues. CDR3 region: CASSLWDFYNEQFF. The DNA of the CDR3 is TGTGCCAGCAGTTTATGGGATTTCTACAATGAGCAGTTCTTC.

This clonotype was observed a handful of times. V is TRBV7-9 and J is TRBJ2-2, with D perhaps matching TRBD1 (6 bases). Trimming removed 4 bases from V and 6 bases from J, with 15 bases in between. The CDR3 loop spans 15 amino acids. Germline loops: CDR1 SEHNR, CDR2 FQNEAQ (reference sequence). This chain's CDR3 is CASSSNRVAAGELFF. Here the CDR3 DNA reads TGTGCCAGCAGCTCAAACAGGGTCGCGGCCGGGGAGCTGTTTTTT.

For this clonotype: Sequence at one end of the junction differs from germline and may be a read error. This chain joins TRBV11-2 and TRBJ2-1; no firm D call. CDR3 length equals 13 residues. CDR1 is SGHAT, CDR2 FQNNGV, per germline. CDR3: CASSPELAMHQLF. The CDR3 DNA reads as TGTGCCAGCAGCCCCGAATTGGCCATGCATCAGCTCTTC.

This clonotype was observed a few times. The V and J genes are TRBV9 and TRBJ2-1; D could derive from TRBD1 or TRBD2 (6 bases each). The V end was cut by 4 bases, the J end by 6 bases, with 14 bases between. Germline V gives CDR1 SGDLS, CDR2 YYNGEE. The CDR3 extends over 14 amino acids. In DNA form, the CDR3 reads TGTGCCAGCAGCCCCGATTGGGGGGCCAATGAGCAGTTCTTC. Protein sequence: CASSPDWGANEQFF.

This chain links TRBV7-4 with TRBJ2-1, with TRBD2 matching over 14 bases. Germline assignment: CDR1 SGHVT and CDR2 SQSDAQ. The ends lost 3 bases at V and 5 bases at J; junction bases unmatched: 6. The CDR3 runs to 17 residues. CDR3 region: CASSLTSGRAVDNEQFF. The CDR3 DNA follows: TGTGCCAGCAGCTTGACTAGCGGGAGGGCAGTAGACAATGAGCAGTTCTTC.

Here the CDR3 reads CASCRSANTGELFF. CDR3 in DNA: TGTGCCAGCTGTCGTTCGGCGAACACCGGGGAGCTGTTTTTT. The chain links TRBV6-6 to TRBJ2-2; D not certain. V was trimmed by 8 bases and J by 0 bases, leaving 10 bases between them. CDR3 length equals 14 residues. CDR1 is MNHNY and CDR2 is SVGAGI in the germline V gene (reference sequence).

Only a few counts were recorded for this clonotype. The chain is built from TRBV20-1 and TRBJ1-1; perhaps TRBD1 as D (5 bases). Germline CDR1 is DFQATT and CDR2 is SNEGSKA (reference sequence). The CDR3 covers 14 residues. V gave up 6 bases and J gave up 4 bases, with 18 bases separating them. The CDR3 is CSASLQAGTTEAFF. The CDR3, as DNA: TGCAGTGCCAGTTTACAAGCAGGGACCACTGAAGCTTTCTTT.